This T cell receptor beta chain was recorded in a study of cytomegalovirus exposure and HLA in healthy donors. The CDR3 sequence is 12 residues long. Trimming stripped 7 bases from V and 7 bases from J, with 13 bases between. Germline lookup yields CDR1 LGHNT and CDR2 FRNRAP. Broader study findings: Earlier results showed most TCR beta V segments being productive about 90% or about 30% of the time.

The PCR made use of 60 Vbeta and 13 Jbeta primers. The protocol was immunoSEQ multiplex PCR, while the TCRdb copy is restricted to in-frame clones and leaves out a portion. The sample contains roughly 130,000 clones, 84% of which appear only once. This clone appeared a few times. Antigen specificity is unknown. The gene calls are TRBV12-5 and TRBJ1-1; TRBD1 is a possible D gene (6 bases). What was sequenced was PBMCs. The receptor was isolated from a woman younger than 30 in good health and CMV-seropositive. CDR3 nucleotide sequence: TGTGCTAGTGCCCCCGGGACACTTGAAGCTTTCTTT. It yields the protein CASAPGTLEAFF.